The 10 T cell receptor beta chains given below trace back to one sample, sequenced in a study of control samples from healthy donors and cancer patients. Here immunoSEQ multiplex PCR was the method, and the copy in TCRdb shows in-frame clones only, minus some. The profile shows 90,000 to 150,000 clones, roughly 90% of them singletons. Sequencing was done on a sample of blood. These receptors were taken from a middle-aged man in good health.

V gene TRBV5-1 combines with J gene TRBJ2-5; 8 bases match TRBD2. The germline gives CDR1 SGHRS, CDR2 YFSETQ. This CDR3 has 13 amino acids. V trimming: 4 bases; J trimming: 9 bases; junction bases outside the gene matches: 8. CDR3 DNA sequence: TGCGCCAGCAGCCGCCGGGGGGGGGCGGCCCAGTACTTC. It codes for CASSRRGGAAQYF. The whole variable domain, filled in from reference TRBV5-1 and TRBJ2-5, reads KAGVTQTPRYLIKTRGQQVTLSCSPISGHRSVSWYQQTPGQGLQFLFEYFSETQRNKGNFPGRFSGRQFSNSRSEMNVSTLELGDSALYLCASSRRGGAAQYFGPGTRLLVL.

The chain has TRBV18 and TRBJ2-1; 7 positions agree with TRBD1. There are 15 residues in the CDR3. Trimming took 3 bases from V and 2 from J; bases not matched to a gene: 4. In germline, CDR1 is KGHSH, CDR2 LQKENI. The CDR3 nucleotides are TGTGCCAGCTCACCTAGGGGGCCCCCCTACAATGAGCAGTTCTTC. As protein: CASSPRGPPYNEQFF.

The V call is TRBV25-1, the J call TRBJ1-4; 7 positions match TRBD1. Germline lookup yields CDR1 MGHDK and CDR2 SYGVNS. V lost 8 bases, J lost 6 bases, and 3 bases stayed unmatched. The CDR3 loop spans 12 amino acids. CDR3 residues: CASGTADEKLFF. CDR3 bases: TGTGCCAGCGGGACAGCGGATGAAAAACTGTTTTTT.

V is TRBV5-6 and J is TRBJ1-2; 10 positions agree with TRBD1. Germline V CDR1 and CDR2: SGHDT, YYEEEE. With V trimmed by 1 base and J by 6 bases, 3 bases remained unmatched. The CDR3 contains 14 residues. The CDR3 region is CASSLQGQGNGYTF. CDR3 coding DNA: TGTGCCAGCAGCTTGCAGGGACAGGGGAATGGCTACACCTTC. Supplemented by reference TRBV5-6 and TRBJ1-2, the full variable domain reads DAGVTQSPTHLIKTRGQQVTLRCSPKSGHDTVSWYQQALGQGPQFIFQYYEEEERQRGNFPDRFSGHQFPNYSSELNVNALLLGDSALYLCASSLQGQGNGYTFGSGTRLTVV.

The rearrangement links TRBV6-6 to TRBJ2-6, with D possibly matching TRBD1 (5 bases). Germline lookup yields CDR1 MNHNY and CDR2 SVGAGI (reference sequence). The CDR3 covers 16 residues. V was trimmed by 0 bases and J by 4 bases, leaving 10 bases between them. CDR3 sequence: CASSYSKGRGANVLTF. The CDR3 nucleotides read TGTGCCAGCAGTTACTCTAAGGGGCGCGGGGCCAACGTCCTGACTTTC.

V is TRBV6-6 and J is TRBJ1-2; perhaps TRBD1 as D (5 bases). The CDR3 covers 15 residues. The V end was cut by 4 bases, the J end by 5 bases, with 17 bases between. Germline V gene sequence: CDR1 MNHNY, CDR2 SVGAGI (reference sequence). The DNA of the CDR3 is TGTGCCAGCAGTTCCGGGAGGGGTGGTGGGTATGGCTACACCTTC. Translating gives CASSSGRGGGYGYTF.

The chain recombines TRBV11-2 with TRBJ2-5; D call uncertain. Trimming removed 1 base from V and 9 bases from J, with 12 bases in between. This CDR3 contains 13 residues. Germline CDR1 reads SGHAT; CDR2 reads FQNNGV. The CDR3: CASSLGRPRSQYF. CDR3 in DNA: TGTGCCAGCAGCTTAGGACGGCCCAGGTCCCAGTACTTC.

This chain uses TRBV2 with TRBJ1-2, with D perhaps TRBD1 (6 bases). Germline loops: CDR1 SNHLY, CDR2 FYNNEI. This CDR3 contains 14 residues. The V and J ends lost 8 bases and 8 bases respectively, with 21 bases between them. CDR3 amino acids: CASSVTGPQDGYTF. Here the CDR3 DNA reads TGTGCCAGCTCCGTTACAGGGCCCCAGGACGGCTACACCTTC.

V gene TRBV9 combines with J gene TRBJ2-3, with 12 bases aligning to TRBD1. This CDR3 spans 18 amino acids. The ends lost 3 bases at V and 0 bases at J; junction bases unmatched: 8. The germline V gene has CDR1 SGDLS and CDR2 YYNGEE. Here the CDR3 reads CASSARDRGRFSTDTQYF. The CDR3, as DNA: TGTGCCAGCAGCGCCCGGGACAGGGGGCGATTTAGCACAGATACGCAGTATTTT.

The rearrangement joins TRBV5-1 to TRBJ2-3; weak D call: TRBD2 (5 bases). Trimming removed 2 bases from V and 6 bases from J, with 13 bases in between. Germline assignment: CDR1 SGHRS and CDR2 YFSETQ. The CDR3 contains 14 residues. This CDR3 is CASSFGTGSDTQYF. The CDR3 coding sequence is TGCGCCAGCAGCTTCGGTACGGGGTCCGATACGCAGTATTTT. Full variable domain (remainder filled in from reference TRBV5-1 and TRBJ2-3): KAGVTQTPRYLIKTRGQQVTLSCSPISGHRSVSWYQQTPGQGLQFLFEYFSETQRNKGNFPGRFSGRQFSNSRSEMNVSTLELGDSALYLCASSFGTGSDTQYFGPGTRLTVL.